Presented here are 9 T cell receptor beta chains from one specimen sequenced in a study of blood T cell repertoires in COVID-19 (dated by TCRdb to 2018 to 2021). Receptor libraries were prepared by the immunoSEQ multiplex PCR assay. This immuneACCESS table, as held by TCRdb, lists in-frame sequences with V and J called but not all clones. Of the missing ones, under half trace to an unresolved V gene in checked studies; the others have no known cause. This sample holds about 280,000 clones; approximately 88% were observed only once. The top ten constitute around 2% of the sample. The material sequenced was peripheral blood. The receptors derive from a man aged 45-60 years with acute or convalescent COVID-19.

V and J are TRBV2 and TRBJ2-7; 13 positions agree with TRBD2. Germline lookup yields CDR1 SNHLY and CDR2 FYNNEI. The CDR3 totals 16 residues. Germline trimming cut 10 bases from V and 4 bases from J; bases unmatched to any gene: 13. The CDR3 region is CATEIFTGLAGYEQYF. CDR3 nucleotide sequence: TGTGCCACAGAAATTTTCACGGGACTAGCGGGATACGAGCAGTACTTC.

This clone was counted once. The CDR3 region is CASSSPRTFAFEQYF. The CDR3 DNA sequence: TGTGCCAGCAGTTCCCCCCGGACTTTCGCCTTCGAGCAGTACTTC. The V call is TRBV27, the J call TRBJ2-7; a possible D gene is TRBD2 (5 bases). Germline loops: CDR1 MNHEY, CDR2 SMNVEV (reference sequence). Trimming took off 4 bases at V and 6 bases at J, with 19 bases between the two ends. The CDR3 totals 15 residues.

V is TRBV29-1 and J is TRBJ2-1; weak D call: TRBD2 (7 bases). Per germline, CDR1 SQVTM and CDR2 ANQGSEA. CDR3 size: 13 residues. Between the trimmed V and J ends, which lost 2 bases and 6 bases, there was a span of 11 bases. CDR3 sequence: CSVERGAPNEQFF. The CDR3 DNA sequence: TGCAGCGTTGAACGGGGGGCCCCCAATGAGCAGTTCTTC.

This chain joins TRBV6-4 and TRBJ1-2; D is ambiguous. Germline assignment: CDR1 MRHNA and CDR2 SNTAGT. This CDR3 region has 14 residues. With 5 bases removed from V and 5 bases from J, the gap between germline ends came to 15 bases. This chain's CDR3 is CASSPEAGSYGYTF. The DNA of the CDR3 is TGTGCCAGCAGTCCTGAGGCGGGCTCGTATGGCTACACCTTC.

The rearrangement uses TRBV9 and TRBJ1-1; no firm D call. The CDR3 length is 15 residues. Looked up from germline, CDR1 is SGDLS and CDR2 is YYNGEE. Deletions cut 3 bases from V and 3 bases from J, with 15 bases between. In DNA form, the CDR3 reads TGTGCCAGCAGCGCCACTACGGTTGTTTACACTGAAGCTTTCTTT. It translates to CASSATTVVYTEAFF.

CDR3: CASSPNYGREGRTYTEAFF. DNA of the CDR3: TGTGCCAGCAGCCCTAATTATGGCCGCGAGGGTCGAACTTACACTGAAGCTTTCTTT. The rearrangement joins TRBV7-2 to TRBJ1-1; D is undetermined. The length of the CDR3 is 19 residues. V was pared by 5 bases and J by 3 bases, with 28 bases between. Germline CDR1 is SGHTA and CDR2 is FQGNSA.

V usage is TRBV2 and J usage is TRBJ2-6; a possible D gene is TRBD1 (5 bases). V was pared by 3 bases and J by 0 bases, with 12 bases between. This CDR3 contains 17 residues. Looked up from germline, CDR1 is SNHLY and CDR2 is FYNNEI. For the CDR3, the DNA is TGTGCCAGCAGTGAGACAGCAATCCTCTCTGGGGCCAACGTCCTGACTTTC. Its translation is CASSETAILSGANVLTF.

The rearrangement links TRBV11-2 to TRBJ2-2; D possibly corresponds to TRBD2 (5 bases). The CDR3 has 15 amino acids. The germline V and J ends were trimmed by 3 bases and 6 bases, with 14 bases remaining between them. Germline assignment: CDR1 SGHAT and CDR2 FQNNGV. The CDR3 sequence is CASSFSSGWSGELFF. As DNA, the CDR3 is TGTGCCAGCAGCTTTTCCTCGGGATGGTCCGGGGAGCTGTTTTTT.

This sequence joins TRBV18 and TRBJ1-3, with TRBD1 matching 8 bases. The J segment lost 1 base and the V segment lost 3 bases, leaving 11 bases of the junction unmatched. The V gene's germline CDR1 is KGHSH and CDR2 LQKENI. There are 18 residues in the CDR3. CDR3 nucleotide sequence: TGTGCCAGCTCACCGAATAATCCAGGGGGCGCTTCTGGAAACACCATATATTTT. This sequence encodes CASSPNNPGGASGNTIYF.